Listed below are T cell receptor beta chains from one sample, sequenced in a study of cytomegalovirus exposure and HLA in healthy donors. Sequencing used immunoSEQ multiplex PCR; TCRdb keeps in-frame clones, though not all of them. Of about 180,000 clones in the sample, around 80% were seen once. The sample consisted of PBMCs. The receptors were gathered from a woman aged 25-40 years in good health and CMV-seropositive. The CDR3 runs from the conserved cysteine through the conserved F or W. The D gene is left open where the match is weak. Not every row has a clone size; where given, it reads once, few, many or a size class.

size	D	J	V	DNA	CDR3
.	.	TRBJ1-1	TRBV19	TGTGCCAGTAGTATAAAATTAGGGGTCACTGAAGCTTTCTTT	CASSIKLGVTEAFF
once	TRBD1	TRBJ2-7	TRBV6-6	TGTGCCAGCAGACGACCGGGACAGGGGGCCTACGAGCAGTACTTC	CASRRPGQGAYEQYF
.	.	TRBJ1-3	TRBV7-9	TGTGCCAGCAGCTTAGCCAGTGGGCTCTTTTCCTCTGGAAACACCATATATTTT	CASSLASGLFSSGNTIYF
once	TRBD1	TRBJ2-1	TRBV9	TGTGCCAGCAGCGCCCGGGACAGGGGGGGAAATGAGCAGTTCTTC	CASSARDRGGNEQFF
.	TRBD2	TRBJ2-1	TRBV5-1	TGCGCCAGCAGCTTGGTTAGCGGGGGCGGCTATGAGCAGTTCTTC	CASSLVSGGGYEQFF
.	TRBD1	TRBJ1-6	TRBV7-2	TGTGCCAGCAGCTATGGACAGGGTGGGACACCCCTCCACTTT	CASSYGQGGTPLHF
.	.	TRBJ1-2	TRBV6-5	TGTGCCAGCAGTCCACAGGCGGCAGCCTATGGCTACACCTTC	CASSPQAAAYGYTF
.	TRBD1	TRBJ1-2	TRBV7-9	TGTGCCAGCAACGGCTGGACAGGGACCTATGGCTACACCTTC	CASNGWTGTYGYTF
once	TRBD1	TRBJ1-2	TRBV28	TGTGCCAGCAGTTTAGGACAGGGGGCTGGAGGCTACACCTTC	CASSLGQGAGGYTF
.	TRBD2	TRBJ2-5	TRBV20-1	TGCCAAACGGGGGGTCAAGAGACCCAGTACTTC	CQTGGQETQYF
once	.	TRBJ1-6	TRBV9	TGTGCCAGCAGCGTAGGGGAGGGGCTGGATGATTCACCCCTCCACTTT	CASSVGEGLDDSPLHF
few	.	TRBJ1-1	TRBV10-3	TGTGCCATCACGGCAGGGGCTTTTGCTTTCTTT	CAITAGAFAFF
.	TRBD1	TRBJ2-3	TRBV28	TGTGCCAGCAGTTTCTGGGGGACAGGGGGCACAGATACGCAGTATTTT	CASSFWGTGGTDTQYF
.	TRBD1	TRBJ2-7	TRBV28	TGTGCCAGCAGCGATTATTGGGCGGGACAGGGGAGGGGCGAGCAGTACTTC	CASSDYWAGQGRGEQYF
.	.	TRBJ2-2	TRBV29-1	TGCAGCGTACCCCCGGACACGAACACCGGGGAGCTGTTTTTT	CSVPPDTNTGELFF
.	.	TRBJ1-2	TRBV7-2	TGTGCCAGCAGCTCTTACAGCGGTAACTATGGCTACACCTTC	CASSSYSGNYGYTF